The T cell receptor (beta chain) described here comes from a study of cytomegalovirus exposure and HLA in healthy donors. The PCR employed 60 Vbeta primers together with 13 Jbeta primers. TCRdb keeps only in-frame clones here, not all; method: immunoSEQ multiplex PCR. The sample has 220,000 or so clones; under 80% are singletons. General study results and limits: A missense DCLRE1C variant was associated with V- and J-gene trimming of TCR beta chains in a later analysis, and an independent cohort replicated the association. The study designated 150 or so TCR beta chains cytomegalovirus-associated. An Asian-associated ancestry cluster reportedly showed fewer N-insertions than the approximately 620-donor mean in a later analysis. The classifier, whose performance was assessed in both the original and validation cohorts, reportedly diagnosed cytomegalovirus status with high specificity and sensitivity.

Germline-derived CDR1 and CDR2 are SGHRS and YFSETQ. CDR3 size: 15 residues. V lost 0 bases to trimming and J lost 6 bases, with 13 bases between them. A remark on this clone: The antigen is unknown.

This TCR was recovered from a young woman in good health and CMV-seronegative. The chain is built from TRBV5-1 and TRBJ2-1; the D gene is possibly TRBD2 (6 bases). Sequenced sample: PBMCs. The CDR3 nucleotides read TGCGCCAGCAGCTTGGACCGGGAGTGGGTCAATGAGCAGTTCTTC. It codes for CASSLDREWVNEQFF.